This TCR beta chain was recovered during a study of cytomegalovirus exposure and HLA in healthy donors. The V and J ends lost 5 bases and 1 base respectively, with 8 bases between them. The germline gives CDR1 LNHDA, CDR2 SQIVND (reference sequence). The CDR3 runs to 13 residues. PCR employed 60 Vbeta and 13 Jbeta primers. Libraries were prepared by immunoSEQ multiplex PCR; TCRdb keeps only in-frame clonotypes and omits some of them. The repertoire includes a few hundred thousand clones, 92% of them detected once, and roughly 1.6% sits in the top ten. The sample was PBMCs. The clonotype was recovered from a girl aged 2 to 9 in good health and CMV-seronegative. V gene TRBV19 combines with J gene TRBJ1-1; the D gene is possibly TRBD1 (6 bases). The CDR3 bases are TGTGCCAGTAGTCGGACAGCGAACACTGAAGCTTTCTTT. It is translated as CASSRTANTEAFF. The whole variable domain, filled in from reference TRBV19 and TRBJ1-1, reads DGGITQSPKYLFRKEGQNVTLSCEQNLNHDAMYWYRQDPGQGLRLIYYSQIVNDFQKGDIAEGYSVSREKKESFPLTVTSAQKNPTAFYLCASSRTANTEAFFGQGTRLTVV.